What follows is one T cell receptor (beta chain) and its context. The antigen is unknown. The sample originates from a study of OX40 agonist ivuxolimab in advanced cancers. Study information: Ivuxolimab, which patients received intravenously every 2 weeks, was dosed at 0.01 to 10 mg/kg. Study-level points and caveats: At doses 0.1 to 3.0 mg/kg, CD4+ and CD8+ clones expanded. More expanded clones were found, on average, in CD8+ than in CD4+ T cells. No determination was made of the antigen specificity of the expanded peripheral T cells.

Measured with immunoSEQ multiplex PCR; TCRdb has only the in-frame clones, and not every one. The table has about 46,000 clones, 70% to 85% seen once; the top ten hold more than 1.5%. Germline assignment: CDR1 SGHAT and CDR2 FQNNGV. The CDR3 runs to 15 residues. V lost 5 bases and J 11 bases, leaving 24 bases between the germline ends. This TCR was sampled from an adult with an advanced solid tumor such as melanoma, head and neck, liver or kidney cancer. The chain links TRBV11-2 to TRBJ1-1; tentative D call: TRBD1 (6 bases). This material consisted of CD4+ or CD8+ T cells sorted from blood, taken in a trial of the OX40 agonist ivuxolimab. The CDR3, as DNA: TGTGCCAGCAGCCCACCGGGGGCGGCGCTAAGGGGGGCTTTCTTT. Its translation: CASSPPGAALRGAFF.